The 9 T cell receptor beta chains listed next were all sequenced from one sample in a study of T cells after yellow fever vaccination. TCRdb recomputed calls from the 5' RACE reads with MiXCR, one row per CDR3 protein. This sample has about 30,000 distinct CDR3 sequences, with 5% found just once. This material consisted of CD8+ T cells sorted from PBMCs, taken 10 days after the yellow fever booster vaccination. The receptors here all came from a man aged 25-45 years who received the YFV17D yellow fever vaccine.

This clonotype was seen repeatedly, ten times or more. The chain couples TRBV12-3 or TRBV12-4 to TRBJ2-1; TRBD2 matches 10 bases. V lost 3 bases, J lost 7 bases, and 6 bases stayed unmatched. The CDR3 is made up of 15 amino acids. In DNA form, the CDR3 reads TGTGCCAGCAGTTTGGCTAGCGGGAGAGCTAATGAGCAGTTCTTC. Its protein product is CASSLASGRANEQFF.

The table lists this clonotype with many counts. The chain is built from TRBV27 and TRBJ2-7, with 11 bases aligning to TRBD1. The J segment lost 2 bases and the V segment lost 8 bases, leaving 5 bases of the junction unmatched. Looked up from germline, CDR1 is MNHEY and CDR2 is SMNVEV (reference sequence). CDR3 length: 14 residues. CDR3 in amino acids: CASAGTGGAYEQYF. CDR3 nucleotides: TGTGCCAGCGCCGGGACAGGGGGTGCCTACGAGCAGTACTTC.

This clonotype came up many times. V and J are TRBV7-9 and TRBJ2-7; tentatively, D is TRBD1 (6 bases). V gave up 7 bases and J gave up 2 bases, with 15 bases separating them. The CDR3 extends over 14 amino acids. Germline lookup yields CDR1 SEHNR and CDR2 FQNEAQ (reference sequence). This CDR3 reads CASNKRDTPYEQYF. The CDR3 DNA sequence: TGTGCCAGCAACAAACGGGACACTCCCTACGAGCAGTACTTC.

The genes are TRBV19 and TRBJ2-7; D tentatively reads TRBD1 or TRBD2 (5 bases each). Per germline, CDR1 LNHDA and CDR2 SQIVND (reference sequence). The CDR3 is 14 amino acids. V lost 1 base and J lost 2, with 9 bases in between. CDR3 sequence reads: CASSIGGTTYEQYF. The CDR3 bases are TGTGCCAGTAGTATAGGTGGGACCACCTACGAGCAGTACTTC.

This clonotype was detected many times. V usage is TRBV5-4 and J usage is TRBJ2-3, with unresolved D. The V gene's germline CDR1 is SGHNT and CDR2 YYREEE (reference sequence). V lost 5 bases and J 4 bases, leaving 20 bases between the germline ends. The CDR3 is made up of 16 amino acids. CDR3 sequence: CASSPSELAFPDTQYF. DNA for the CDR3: TGTGCCAGCAGTCCTTCCGAGCTTGCCTTCCCAGATACGCAGTATTTT.

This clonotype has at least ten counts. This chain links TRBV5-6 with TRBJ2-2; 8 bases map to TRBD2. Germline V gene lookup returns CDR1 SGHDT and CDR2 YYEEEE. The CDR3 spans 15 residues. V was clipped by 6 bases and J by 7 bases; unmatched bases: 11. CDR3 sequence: CASNGPGGPIGELFF. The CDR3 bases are TGTGCCAGCAACGGTCCGGGAGGGCCAATCGGGGAGCTGTTTTTT. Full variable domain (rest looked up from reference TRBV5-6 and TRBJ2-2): DAGVTQSPTHLIKTRGQQVTLRCSPKSGHDTVSWYQQALGQGPQFIFQYYEEEERQRGNFPDRFSGHQFPNYSSELNVNALLLGDSALYLCASNGPGGPIGELFFGEGSRLTVL.

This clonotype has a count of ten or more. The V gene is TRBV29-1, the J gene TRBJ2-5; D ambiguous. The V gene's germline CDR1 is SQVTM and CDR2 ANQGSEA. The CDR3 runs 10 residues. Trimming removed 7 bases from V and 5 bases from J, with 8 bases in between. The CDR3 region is CSAKAETQYF. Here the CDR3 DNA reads TGCAGCGCCAAAGCCGAGACCCAGTACTTC.

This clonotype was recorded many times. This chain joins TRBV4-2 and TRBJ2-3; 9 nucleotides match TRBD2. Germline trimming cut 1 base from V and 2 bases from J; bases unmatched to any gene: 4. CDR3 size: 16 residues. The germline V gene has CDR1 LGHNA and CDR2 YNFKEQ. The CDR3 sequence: CASSQVREGSTDTQYF. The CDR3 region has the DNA TGTGCCAGCAGCCAAGTGCGGGAGGGGTCCACAGATACGCAGTATTTT.

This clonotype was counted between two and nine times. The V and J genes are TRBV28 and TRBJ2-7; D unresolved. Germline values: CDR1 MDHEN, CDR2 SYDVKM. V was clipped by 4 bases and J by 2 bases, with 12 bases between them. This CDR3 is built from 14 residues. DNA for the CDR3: TGTGCCAGCAGTTCCTATAGTATTGCCTACGAGCAGTACTTC. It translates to CASSSYSIAYEQYF.